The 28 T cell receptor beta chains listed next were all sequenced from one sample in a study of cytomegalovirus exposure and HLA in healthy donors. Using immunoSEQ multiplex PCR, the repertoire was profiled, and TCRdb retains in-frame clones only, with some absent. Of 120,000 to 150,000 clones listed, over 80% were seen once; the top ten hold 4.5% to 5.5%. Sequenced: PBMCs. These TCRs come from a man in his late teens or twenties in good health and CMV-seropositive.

The CDR3, as DNA: TGTGCCAGCAGTAGGAGGGAGGGCTACGGTGAGCAGTTCTTC. This gives the protein CASSRREGYGEQFF. V and J are TRBV25-1 and TRBJ2-1; TRBD2 aligns across 7 bases. CDR1 is MGHDK and CDR2 is SYGVNS in the germline V gene. The ends lost 5 bases at V and 9 bases at J; junction bases unmatched: 10. The CDR3 contains 14 residues. The full variable domain, rest sourced from reference TRBV25-1 and TRBJ2-1, is EADIYQTPRYLVIGTGKKITLECSQTMGHDKMYWYQQDPGMELHLIHYSYGVNSTEKGDLSSESTVSRIRTEHFPLTLESARPSHTSQYLCASSRREGYGEQFFGPGTRLTVL.

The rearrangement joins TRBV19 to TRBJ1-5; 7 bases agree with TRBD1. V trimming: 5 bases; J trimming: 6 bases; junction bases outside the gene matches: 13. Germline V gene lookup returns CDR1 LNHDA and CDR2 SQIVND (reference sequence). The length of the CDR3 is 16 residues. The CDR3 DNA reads TGTGCCAGTAGTCCTCTGCCACAGGGGAGAGGTCAGCCCCAGCATTTT. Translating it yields CASSPLPQGRGQPQHF.

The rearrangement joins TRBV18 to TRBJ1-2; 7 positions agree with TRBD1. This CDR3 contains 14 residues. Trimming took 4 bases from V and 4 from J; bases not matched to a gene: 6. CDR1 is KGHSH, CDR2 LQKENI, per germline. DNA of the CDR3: TGTGCCAGCTCACTTGACAGGGACAGCTATGGCTACACCTTC. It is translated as CASSLDRDSYGYTF.

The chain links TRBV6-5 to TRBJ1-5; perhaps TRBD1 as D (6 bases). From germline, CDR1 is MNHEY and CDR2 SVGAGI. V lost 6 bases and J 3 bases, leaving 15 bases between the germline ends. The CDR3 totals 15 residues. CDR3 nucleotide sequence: TGTGCCAGCAGACAGTCAGGACAGATCAATCAGCCCCAGCATTTT. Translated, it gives CASRQSGQINQPQHF.

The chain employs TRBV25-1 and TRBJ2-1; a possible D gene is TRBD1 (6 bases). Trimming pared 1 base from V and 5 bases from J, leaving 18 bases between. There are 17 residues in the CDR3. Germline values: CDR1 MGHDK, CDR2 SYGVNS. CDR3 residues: CASSELGQSSGDNEQFF. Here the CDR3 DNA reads TGTGCCAGCAGTGAATTAGGACAGTCGTCTGGGGACAATGAGCAGTTCTTC.

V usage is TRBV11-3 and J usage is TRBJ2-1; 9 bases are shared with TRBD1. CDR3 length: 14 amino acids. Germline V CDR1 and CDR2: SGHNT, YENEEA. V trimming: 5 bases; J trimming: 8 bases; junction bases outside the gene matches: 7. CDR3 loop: CASSGTGPKDEQFF. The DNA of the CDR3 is TGTGCCAGCAGCGGGACAGGGCCGAAGGATGAGCAGTTCTTC.

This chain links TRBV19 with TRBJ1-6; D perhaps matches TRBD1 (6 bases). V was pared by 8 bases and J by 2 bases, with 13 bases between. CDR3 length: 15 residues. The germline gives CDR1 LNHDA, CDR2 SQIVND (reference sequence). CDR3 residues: CASRTVGAYNSPLHF. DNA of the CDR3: TGTGCCAGTCGGACAGTGGGGGCCTATAATTCACCCCTCCACTTT.

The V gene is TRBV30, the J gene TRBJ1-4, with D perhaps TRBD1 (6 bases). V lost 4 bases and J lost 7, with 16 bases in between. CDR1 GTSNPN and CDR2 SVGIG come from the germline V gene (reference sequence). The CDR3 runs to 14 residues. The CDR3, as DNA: TGTGCCTGGAAGGTCAGGGGAAAATCTGAAAAACTGTTTTTT. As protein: CAWKVRGKSEKLFF.

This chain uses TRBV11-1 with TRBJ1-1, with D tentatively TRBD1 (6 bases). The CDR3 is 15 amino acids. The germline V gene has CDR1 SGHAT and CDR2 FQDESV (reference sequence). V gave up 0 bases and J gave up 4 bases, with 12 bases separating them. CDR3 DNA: TGTGCCAGCAGCTTAGCGCCTCAGGGGAGCACTGAAGCTTTCTTT. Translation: CASSLAPQGSTEAFF.

The CDR3 DNA reads as TGTGCCAGCAGTCAAAGGCGGTCTCCCGGGGAGCTGTTTTTT. Its translation: CASSQRRSPGELFF. The chain employs TRBV7-8 and TRBJ2-2; D unclear. V lost 6 bases and J 6 bases, leaving 14 bases between the germline ends. The CDR3 is made up of 14 amino acids. Germline V CDR1 and CDR2: SGHVS, FQNEAQ.

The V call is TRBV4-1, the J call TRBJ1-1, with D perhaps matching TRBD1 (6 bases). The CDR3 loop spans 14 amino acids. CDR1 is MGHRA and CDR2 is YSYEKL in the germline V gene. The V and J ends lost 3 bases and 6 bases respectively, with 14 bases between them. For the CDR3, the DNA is TGCGCCAGCAGCCATTTTGTGGGGGCCGCTGAAGCTTTCTTT. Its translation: CASSHFVGAAEAFF.

Here the CDR3 DNA reads TGCGCCAGCAGCTTTCCGGGCACTGAAGCTTTCTTT. This sequence encodes CASSFPGTEAFF. This chain connects TRBV5-1 to TRBJ1-1, with no clear D. The ends were cut back, 2 bases at V and 4 bases at J, with 6 bases in the middle. This CDR3 contains 12 residues. Germline CDR1 is SGHRS and CDR2 is YFSETQ.

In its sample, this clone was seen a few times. CDR3 sequence: CAWSAGRSGNTIYF. In DNA form, the CDR3 reads TGTGCCTGGAGTGCAGGAAGGTCAGGAAACACCATATATTTT. The rearrangement joins TRBV30 to TRBJ1-3, with D unclear. V was pared by 1 base and J by 4 bases, with 11 bases between. The CDR3 length is 14 residues. From germline, CDR1 is GTSNPN and CDR2 SVGIG (reference sequence). Drawing the rest from reference TRBV30 and TRBJ1-3, the complete variable domain is SQTIHQWPATLVQPVGSPLSLECTVEGTSNPNLYWYRQAAGRGLQLLFYSVGIGQISSEVPQNLSASRPQDRQFILSSKKLLLSDSGFYLCAWSAGRSGNTIYFGEGSWLTVV.

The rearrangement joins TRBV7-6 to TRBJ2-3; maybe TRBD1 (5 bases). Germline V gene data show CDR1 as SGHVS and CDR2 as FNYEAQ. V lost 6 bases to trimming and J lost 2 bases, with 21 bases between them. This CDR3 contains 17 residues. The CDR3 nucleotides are TGTGCCAGCAGTGCTATCGGACGCACAGGAAACACAGATACGCAGTATTTT. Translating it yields CASSAIGRTGNTDTQYF.

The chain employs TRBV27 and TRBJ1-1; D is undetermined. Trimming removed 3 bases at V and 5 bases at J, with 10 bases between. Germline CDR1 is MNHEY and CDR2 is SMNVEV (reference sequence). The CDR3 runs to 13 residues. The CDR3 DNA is TGTGCCAGCAGTTTCCTGCGGGATACTGAAGCTTTCTTT. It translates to CASSFLRDTEAFF.

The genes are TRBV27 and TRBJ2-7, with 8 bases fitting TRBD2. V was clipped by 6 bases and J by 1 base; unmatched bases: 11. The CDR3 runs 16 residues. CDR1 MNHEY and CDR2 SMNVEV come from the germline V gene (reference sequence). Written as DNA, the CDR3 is TGTGCCAGCAGGGGATTGGGTCTAGCGGGTTCCTACGAGCAGTACTTC. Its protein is CASRGLGLAGSYEQYF.

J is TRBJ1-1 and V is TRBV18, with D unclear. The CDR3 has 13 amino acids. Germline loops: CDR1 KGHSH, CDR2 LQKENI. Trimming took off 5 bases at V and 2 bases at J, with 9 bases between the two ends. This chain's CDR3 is CASSDNPNTEAFF. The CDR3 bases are TGTGCCAGCTCAGACAACCCAAACACTGAAGCTTTCTTT.

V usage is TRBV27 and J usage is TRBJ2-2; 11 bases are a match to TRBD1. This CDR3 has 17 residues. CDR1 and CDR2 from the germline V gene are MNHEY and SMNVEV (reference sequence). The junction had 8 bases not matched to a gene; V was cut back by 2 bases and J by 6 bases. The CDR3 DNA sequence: TGTGCCAGCAGTTTAATTTCGTGGGGACAGGGGGCCGGGGAGCTGTTTTTT. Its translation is CASSLISWGQGAGELFF.

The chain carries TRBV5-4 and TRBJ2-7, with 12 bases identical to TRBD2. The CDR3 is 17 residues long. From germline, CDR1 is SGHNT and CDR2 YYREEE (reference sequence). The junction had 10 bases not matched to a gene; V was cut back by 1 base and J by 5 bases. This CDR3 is CASSLIRLAGEGDEQYF. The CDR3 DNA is TGTGCCAGCAGCTTGATCAGACTAGCGGGAGAGGGGGACGAGCAGTACTTC.

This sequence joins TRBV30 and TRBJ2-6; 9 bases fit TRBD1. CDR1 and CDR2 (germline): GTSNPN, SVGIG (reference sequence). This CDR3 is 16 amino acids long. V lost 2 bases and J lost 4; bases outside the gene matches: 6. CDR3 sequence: CAWSSGTGLGANVLTF. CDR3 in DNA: TGTGCCTGGAGTAGCGGGACAGGGCTAGGGGCCAACGTCCTGACTTTC.

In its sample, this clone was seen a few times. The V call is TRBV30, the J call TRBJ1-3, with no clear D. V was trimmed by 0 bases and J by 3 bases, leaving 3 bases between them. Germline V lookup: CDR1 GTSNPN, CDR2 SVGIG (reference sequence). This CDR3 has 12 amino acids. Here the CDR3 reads CAWSVHGNTIYF. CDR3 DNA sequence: TGTGCCTGGAGTGTACATGGAAACACCATATATTTT.

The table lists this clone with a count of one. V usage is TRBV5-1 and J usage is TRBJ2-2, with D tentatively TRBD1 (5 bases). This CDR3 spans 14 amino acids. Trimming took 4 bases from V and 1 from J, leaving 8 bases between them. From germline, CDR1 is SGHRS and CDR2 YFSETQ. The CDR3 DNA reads TGCGCCAGCAGCCACGACAGGAACACCGGGGAGCTGTTTTTT. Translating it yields CASSHDRNTGELFF.

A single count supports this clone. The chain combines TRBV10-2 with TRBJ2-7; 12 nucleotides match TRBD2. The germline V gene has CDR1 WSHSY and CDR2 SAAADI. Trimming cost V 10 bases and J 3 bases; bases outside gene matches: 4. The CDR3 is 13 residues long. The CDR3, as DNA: TGCGCCACCGGACTAGCGGGACTCTACGAGCAGTACTTC. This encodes CATGLAGLYEQYF.

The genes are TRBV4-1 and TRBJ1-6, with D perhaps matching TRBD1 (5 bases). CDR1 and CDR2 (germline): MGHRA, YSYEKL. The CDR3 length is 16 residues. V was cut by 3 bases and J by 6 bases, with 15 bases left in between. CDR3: CASSQLTDRSNSPLHF. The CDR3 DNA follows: TGCGCCAGCAGCCAGTTAACCGACAGATCTAATTCACCCCTCCACTTT.

In nucleotides, the CDR3 is TGTGCCAGCAGTTACTCCCTGGGAGGGCACTATGGCTACACCTTC. Translation: CASSYSLGGHYGYTF. This chain uses TRBV6-5 with TRBJ1-2; no firm D call. The CDR3 extends over 15 amino acids. Trimming removed 0 bases from V and 3 bases from J, with 11 bases in between. Germline V gene lookup returns CDR1 MNHEY and CDR2 SVGAGI.

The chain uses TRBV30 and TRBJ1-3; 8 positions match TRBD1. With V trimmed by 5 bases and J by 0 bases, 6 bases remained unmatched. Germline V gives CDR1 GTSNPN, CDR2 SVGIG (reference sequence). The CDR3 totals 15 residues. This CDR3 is CAWGQGPNSGNTIYF. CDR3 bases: TGTGCCTGGGGACAGGGCCCAAACTCTGGAAACACCATATATTTT.

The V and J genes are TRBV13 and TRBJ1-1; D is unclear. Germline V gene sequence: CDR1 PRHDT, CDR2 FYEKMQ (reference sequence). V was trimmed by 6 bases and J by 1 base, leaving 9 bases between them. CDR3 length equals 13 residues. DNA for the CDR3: TGTGCCAGCAGGGCGGGTCCGAACACTGAAGCTTTCTTT. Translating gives CASRAGPNTEAFF.

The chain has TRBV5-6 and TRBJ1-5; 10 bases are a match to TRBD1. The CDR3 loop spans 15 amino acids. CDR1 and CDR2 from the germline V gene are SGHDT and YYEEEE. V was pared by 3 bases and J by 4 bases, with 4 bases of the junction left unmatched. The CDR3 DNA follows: TGTGCCAGCAGCTGGGGACAGGGGCCAAATCAGCCCCAGCATTTT. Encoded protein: CASSWGQGPNQPQHF.